This T cell receptor (beta chain) came from a study of neurological immune-mediated disorders. CDR1 is KGHSH and CDR2 is LQKENI in the germline V gene. Deletions cut 4 bases from V and 1 base from J, with 8 bases between. The CDR3 has 14 amino acids. Synthesis of cDNA was performed by 5'RACE using 10-nucleotide random UMIs. TCRdb re-called the 5' RACE reads through MiXCR, storing one row per CDR3 protein. Among around 17,000 distinct CDR3 sequences listed, 20% to 25% were seen once. Points from the study as a whole: The absence of shared CDR3 amino acid sequences among expanded clones across subjects suggests private repertoires in all groups.

This clonotype has a count of ten or more. Antigen: not known. It was from 2 million PBMCs stored at -80 C that the unsorted libraries were obtained. The sequenced sample consisted of PBMCs. This sequence originates from a man aged 50 to 60 in good health. The chain combines TRBV18 with TRBJ1-5; D not resolved. DNA for the CDR3: TGTGCCAGCTCACAGGTGAAGAGCAATCAGCCCCAGCATTTT. It encodes CASSQVKSNQPQHF.